What follows are 5 T cell receptor beta chains derived from one specimen sequenced in a study of blood T cell repertoires in COVID-19. The assay was immunoSEQ multiplex PCR, and TCRdb's table has in-frame clones only and misses some. The sample includes 100,000 to 150,000 clones, approximately 88% of them seen just once. Sequenced sample: peripheral blood. These receptors were taken from a man aged 45 to 65 with acute or convalescent COVID-19.

V usage is TRBV18 and J usage is TRBJ1-2; D is unresolved. Germline assignment: CDR1 KGHSH and CDR2 LQKENI. This CDR3 spans 14 amino acids. V was clipped by 6 bases and J by 1 base, with 12 bases between them. The CDR3 spells CASSQNTDNYGYTF. Here the CDR3 DNA reads TGTGCCAGCTCCCAAAACACAGATAACTATGGCTACACCTTC.

The V call is TRBV11-2, the J call TRBJ1-4; a possible D gene is TRBD1 (6 bases). In germline, CDR1 is SGHAT, CDR2 FQNNGV. The CDR3 is made up of 13 amino acids. V lost 5 bases and J 10 bases, leaving 14 bases between the germline ends. The CDR3 nucleotides read TGTGCCAGCAGCCGGACAGCTATCGGAAAACTGTTTTTT. Translated, it gives CASSRTAIGKLFF. The full variable domain, rest sourced from reference TRBV11-2 and TRBJ1-4, is EAGVAQSPRYKIIEKRQSVAFWCNPISGHATLYWYQQILGQGPKLLIQFQNNGVVDDSQLPKDRFSAERLKGVDSTLKIQPAKLEDSAVYLCASSRTAIGKLFFGSGTQLSVL.

Remarks on this clone: At one end, the junction sequence differs from germline, possibly due to a read error. Other DNA variants within this sample encode the same CDR3. The chain couples TRBV7-9 to TRBJ2-4, with a weak D call TRBD1 (5 bases). Per germline, CDR1 SEHNR and CDR2 FQNEAQ (reference sequence). The CDR3 runs 14 residues. Written as DNA, the CDR3 is TGTGCCAGCAGCTCTGGACAAAGGGGCGGCATTCAATACTTC. It codes for CASSSGQRGGIQYF.

The rearrangement uses TRBV5-4 and TRBJ2-3; 9 bases align to TRBD2. CDR1 and CDR2 (germline): SGHNT, YYREEE (reference sequence). CDR3 size: 16 residues. Trimming cost V 4 bases and J 0 bases; bases outside gene matches: 6. The CDR3 loop reads CASSTRLAESTDTQYF. In DNA, the CDR3 is TGTGCCAGCAGCACTAGACTAGCGGAGAGCACAGATACGCAGTATTTT.

This clone appeared a single time. The genes are TRBV5-8 and TRBJ2-1; the D gene is possibly TRBD2 (6 bases). Deletions cut 0 bases from V and 7 bases from J, with 14 bases between. The CDR3 consists of 15 residues. Germline CDR1 is SGHTS and CDR2 is YDEGEE. The CDR3 nucleotides are TGTGCCAGCAGCTTGGGCACACGGGGGACGAATGAGCAGTTCTTC. Its translation: CASSLGTRGTNEQFF.